Included here is one TCR beta chain sequence, with context. TCRdb's table, derived via immunoSEQ multiplex PCR, lists solely in-frame clones and lacks some. The sample includes 210,000 or so clones, just over 90% seen only once; the top ten take around 1.2%. The source of the sample is a study of blood T cell repertoires in COVID-19. Turning to the study itself: Sites across the United States, Italy and Spain contributed samples from acute and convalescent COVID-19.

From germline, CDR1 is MDHEN and CDR2 SYDVKM. This CDR3 is built from 15 residues. Losses at the gene ends were 10 bases for V and 1 base for J; bases not matched to a gene: 11. This TCR was sampled from a man in his thirties or forties with acute or convalescent COVID-19. Sequenced material: peripheral blood. The J gene is TRBJ1-1, the V gene TRBV28, with 8 bases aligning to TRBD1. CDR3 sequence: CATFFSGGSNTEAFF. CDR3 DNA sequence: TGTGCCACCTTCTTTTCAGGGGGCTCGAACACTGAAGCTTTCTTT.